Following are 10 T cell receptor beta chains from one sample sequenced in a study of blood T cell repertoires in COVID-19. Here immunoSEQ multiplex PCR was the method, and the copy in TCRdb shows in-frame clones only, minus some. The profile shows some 150,000 clones, about 84% of them singletons. The sequenced material came from peripheral blood. Receptors were obtained from a man aged 60-69 years with active or convalescent COVID-19.

The chain couples TRBV6-5 to TRBJ1-2, with D possibly matching TRBD1 (6 bases). The CDR3 spans 12 residues. Germline V gives CDR1 MNHEY, CDR2 SVGAGI. The V end was cut by 4 bases, the J end by 14 bases, with 17 bases between. The DNA for the CDR3 is TGTGCCAGCAGTTCCGCGACAGGCCTGGGGACCTTC. As protein: CASSSATGLGTF.

V gene TRBV12-3 or TRBV12-4 combines with J gene TRBJ2-1, with a weak D call TRBD1 (5 bases). The CDR3 runs to 11 residues. The V end lost 3 bases, the J end lost 15 bases, and 12 bases lay between the germline ends. The CDR3 DNA reads as TGTGCCAGCAGTTTGGGGCCTCGCGGGTTCTTC. It translates to CASSLGPRGFF.

This sequence joins TRBV29-1 and TRBJ2-1; TRBD2 agrees at 10 bases. V lost 6 bases to trimming and J lost 7 bases; unmatched junction nucleotides: 6. In germline, CDR1 is SQVTM, CDR2 ANQGSEA. The length of the CDR3 is 13 residues. The CDR3 reads CSVIAAGGNEQFF. In DNA form, the CDR3 reads TGCAGCGTCATAGCAGCGGGAGGGAATGAGCAGTTCTTC.

The CDR3 spells CASSVGRLAVSTDTQYF. CDR3 bases: TGTGCCAGCAGCGTGGGGAGACTAGCCGTGAGCACAGATACGCAGTATTTT. J is TRBJ2-3 and V is TRBV9, with 7 bases fitting TRBD2. The CDR3 is 17 residues long. Germline V gives CDR1 SGDLS, CDR2 YYNGEE. The trim removed 2 bases at V and 0 bases at J, leaving 9 bases unmatched.

The genes are TRBV6-6 and TRBJ1-1; 10 bases map to TRBD1. With 8 bases clipped from V and 3 bases from J, the junction kept 9 bases outside the gene matches. The CDR3 runs to 15 residues. Germline CDR1 and CDR2: MNHNY and SVGAGI (reference sequence). The CDR3 loop is CASLTETGGYTEAFF. In DNA form, the CDR3 reads TGTGCCAGCCTCACCGAGACAGGGGGCTACACTGAAGCTTTCTTT.

This clone has just a few counts. V is TRBV15 and J is TRBJ1-6, with a weak D call TRBD1 (5 bases). Germline CDR1 LNHNV, CDR2 YYDKDF (reference sequence). The V end lost 0 bases, the J end lost 9 bases, and 9 bases lay between the germline ends. This CDR3 is 14 amino acids long. The CDR3 DNA follows: TGTGCCACCAGCAGAGACGTCGACAGTTCACCCCTCCACTTT. It is translated as CATSRDVDSSPLHF.

The CDR3 DNA is TGTGCCAGCAGTGTAAGGACTAGGCCCAACACAGATACGCAGTATTTT. Translating it yields CASSVRTRPNTDTQYF. V is TRBV4-2 and J is TRBJ2-3; 7 bases line up with TRBD2. This CDR3 comprises 16 residues. Germline lookup yields CDR1 LGHNA and CDR2 YNFKEQ. V trimming: 6 bases; J trimming: 2 bases; junction bases outside the gene matches: 11.

This sequence joins TRBV3-1 (or the pseudogene TRBV3-2) and TRBJ2-7; perhaps TRBD2 as D (5 bases). The V and J ends lost 6 bases and 2 bases respectively, with 11 bases between them. The germline V gene encodes CDR1 LGHDT and CDR2 YNNKEL (reference sequence). This CDR3 comprises 13 residues. CDR3 in DNA: TGTGCCAGCAGACAATCCGGGACCTACGAGCAGTACTTC. As protein: CASRQSGTYEQYF.

This chain joins TRBV19 and TRBJ2-7, with a tentative D call TRBD2 (6 bases). Trimming removed 5 bases at V and 3 bases at J, with 20 bases between. This CDR3 is 16 amino acids long. The germline V gene has CDR1 LNHDA and CDR2 SQIVND (reference sequence). CDR3 DNA sequence: TGTGCCAGTAGTTCCGGGGACTTCTTAATGGGCTACGAGCAGTACTTC. Its translation: CASSSGDFLMGYEQYF.

The chain uses TRBV29-1 and TRBJ1-4; D not certain. CDR3 length: 12 residues. CDR1 is SQVTM and CDR2 is ANQGSEA in the germline V gene. Trimming cost V 7 bases and J 8 bases, with 14 bases left between them. The CDR3 here is CSARHGGEKLFF. The CDR3 DNA sequence: TGCAGCGCGCGACACGGAGGAGAAAAACTGTTTTTT.